The 29 T cell receptor beta chains below all came from one sample that was sequenced in a study of blood T cell repertoires in COVID-19. The assay was immunoSEQ multiplex PCR, and TCRdb's table has in-frame clones only and misses some. This table holds tens of thousands of clones, around four fifths found once. The sample comprised peripheral blood. The receptors come from a man aged 55 to 69 with active COVID-19.

The chain has TRBV2 and TRBJ1-2; 7 bases align to TRBD1. The J segment lost 3 bases and the V segment lost 4 bases, leaving 2 bases of the junction unmatched. Germline CDR1 SNHLY, CDR2 FYNNEI. CDR3 length: 13 residues. CDR3: CASSGGGDYGYTF. In DNA, the CDR3 is TGTGCCAGCAGTGGAGGGGGCGACTATGGCTACACCTTC. Full variable domain (missing parts from reference TRBV2 and TRBJ1-2): EPEVTQTPSHQVTQMGQEVILRCVPISNHLYFYWYRQILGQKVEFLVSFYNNEISEKSEIFDDQFSVERPDGSNFTLKIRSTKLEDSAMYFCASSGGGDYGYTFGSGTRLTVV.

The chain links TRBV28 to TRBJ1-5; possibly TRBD1 for D (6 bases). V dropped 9 bases and J dropped 4 bases, with 16 bases sitting between them. The CDR3 spans 14 residues. CDR1 is MDHEN and CDR2 is SYDVKM in the germline V gene. In DNA, the CDR3 is TGTGCCAGTTTTACCGGGACACCGAATCAGCCCCAGCATTTT. This translates into CASFTGTPNQPQHF.

The chain recombines TRBV7-9 with TRBJ2-6; no definite D call. Germline V gene lookup returns CDR1 SEHNR and CDR2 FQNEAQ (reference sequence). CDR3 length: 15 residues. Trimming pared 6 bases from V and 0 bases from J, leaving 9 bases between. In DNA, the CDR3 is TGTGCCAGCAGTCAGGCAGGCTCTGGGGCCAACGTCCTGACTTTC. It translates to CASSQAGSGANVLTF.

The chain links TRBV24-1 to TRBJ1-2; D is perhaps TRBD1 (5 bases). The CDR3 runs 13 residues. Germline CDR1 and CDR2: KGHDR and SFDVKD. The V end was cut by 6 bases, the J end by 2 bases, with 9 bases between. CDR3 bases: TGTGCCACCAGTCGGGGGGACAACTATGGCTACACCTTC. This sequence encodes CATSRGDNYGYTF.

The chain uses TRBV15 and TRBJ2-4, with D possibly being TRBD1 (6 bases). V lost 5 bases and J 5 bases, leaving 19 bases between the germline ends. Germline values: CDR1 LNHNV, CDR2 YYDKDF (reference sequence). The CDR3 is made up of 16 amino acids. The CDR3 DNA reads TGTGCCACCAGCTCCTTTGGGGGTGAGGGGGAAAACATTCAGTACTTC. It yields the protein CATSSFGGEGENIQYF.

V gene TRBV28 combines with J gene TRBJ2-3, with TRBD2 matching 10 bases. The CDR3 has 16 amino acids. V shed 8 bases and J 5 bases; nucleotides not matched to a gene: 13. Germline CDR1 reads MDHEN; CDR2 reads SYDVKM. CDR3: CASDLSSGRAVDTQYF. CDR3 nucleotide sequence: TGTGCCAGCGATTTATCCAGCGGGAGGGCAGTAGATACGCAGTATTTT.

The rearrangement joins TRBV7-2 to TRBJ1-1; a possible D gene is TRBD1 (6 bases). The germline CDR1 and CDR2 sequences are SGHTA and FQGNSA. Trimming shortened V by 3 bases and J by 1 base, and 9 bases separated the two germline ends. This CDR3 has 14 residues. The CDR3 nucleotides are TGTGCCAGCAGCTTCGGCAGGGGGAACACTGAAGCTTTCTTT. Translating gives CASSFGRGNTEAFF.

The chain recombines TRBV14 with TRBJ2-3, with 9 positions matching TRBD1. CDR3 length: 16 residues. V gave up 3 bases and J gave up 4 bases; unmatched junction bases: 8. Per the germline V gene, CDR1 is SGHDN and CDR2 is FVKESK. CDR3 region: CASSQTGTGIADTQYF. Written as DNA, the CDR3 is TGTGCCAGCAGCCAGACCGGGACAGGGATAGCAGATACGCAGTATTTT.

This chain links TRBV11-2 with TRBJ2-1; tentatively, D is TRBD2 (6 bases). In germline, CDR1 is SGHAT, CDR2 FQNNGV. Trimming pared 2 bases from V and 14 bases from J, leaving 13 bases between. The CDR3 runs to 12 residues. CDR3 DNA sequence: TGTGCCAGCAGCTTAAGTCGGGACTTCGAGTTCTTC. Protein sequence: CASSLSRDFEFF.

This clone was seen more than once but under ten times. The V gene is TRBV19, the J gene TRBJ1-6, with no clear D. Between the trimmed V and J ends, which lost 5 bases and 10 bases, there was a span of 15 bases. CDR1 and CDR2 from the germline V gene are LNHDA and SQIVND (reference sequence). CDR3 size: 14 residues. The CDR3 is CASSLEGVRSPLHF. In DNA form, the CDR3 reads TGTGCCAGTAGTCTTGAGGGCGTCAGGTCACCCCTCCACTTT.

The genes are TRBV2 and TRBJ2-5, with D perhaps TRBD1 (5 bases). The germline CDR1 and CDR2 sequences are SNHLY and FYNNEI. With 7 bases removed from V and 5 bases from J, the gap between germline ends came to 14 bases. CDR3 length equals 13 residues. The CDR3 DNA is TGTGCCAGCATGGGTAGGGGTTTGGAGACCCAGTACTTC. This codes for CASMGRGLETQYF.

The rearrangement links TRBV5-6 to TRBJ2-7; D may be TRBD1 (6 bases). Trimming left V 4 bases short and J 11 bases short, with 13 bases between. Germline CDR1 is SGHDT and CDR2 is YYEEEE. The CDR3 runs 11 residues. CDR3 sequence (DNA): TGTGCCAGCAGCAGAAACAGGGCAAAGTACTTC. It is translated as CASSRNRAKYF.

This clone occurred a few times. The CDR3 DNA is TGTGCCAGCAGCTTAAATGTCGGGGTGTCGTACAATGAGCAGTTCTTC. It yields the protein CASSLNVGVSYNEQFF. V gene TRBV5-6 combines with J gene TRBJ2-1; the D gene is possibly TRBD2 (5 bases). Trimming took 2 bases from V and 4 from J, leaving 16 bases between them. In germline, CDR1 is SGHDT, CDR2 YYEEEE. The CDR3 runs to 16 residues.

DNA of the CDR3: TGTGCCAGCGGCCACGGACAGGGTAGCCCAGATACGCAGTATTTT. Amino acids: CASGHGQGSPDTQYF. V is TRBV9 and J is TRBJ2-3; 8 positions agree with TRBD1. Germline V gene data show CDR1 as SGDLS and CDR2 as YYNGEE. This CDR3 contains 15 residues. Losses at the gene ends were 7 bases for V and 4 bases for J; bases not matched to a gene: 11.

The genes are TRBV5-8 and TRBJ1-5, with 8 positions matching TRBD1. The V gene end was trimmed by 5 bases and the J gene end by 3 bases; junction bases not matched to a gene: 7. The CDR3 covers 15 residues. Germline CDR1 is SGHTS and CDR2 is YDEGEE. CDR3: CASRPGQVDNQPQHF. CDR3 DNA sequence: TGTGCCAGCAGGCCGGGACAGGTGGACAATCAGCCCCAGCATTTT.

The V and J genes are TRBV7-9 and TRBJ2-3, with a tentative D call TRBD1 (6 bases). The length of the CDR3 is 14 residues. V dropped 5 bases and J dropped 8 bases, with 17 bases sitting between them. CDR1 is SEHNR and CDR2 is FQNEAQ in the germline V gene (reference sequence). CDR3 nucleotides: TGTGCCAGCAGCCGGACAGCTCAAAGCGGTACGCAGTATTTT. It codes for CASSRTAQSGTQYF.

The chain recombines TRBV5-8 with TRBJ2-1, with D hard to call. Germline V gene sequence: CDR1 SGHTS, CDR2 YDEGEE. This CDR3 spans 14 amino acids. Trimming stripped 0 bases from V and 4 bases from J, with 8 bases between. CDR3 in amino acids: CASSLALGYNEQFF. As DNA, the CDR3 is TGTGCCAGCAGCTTGGCCCTAGGATACAATGAGCAGTTCTTC.

This clone was seen a few times. The J gene is TRBJ1-2, the V gene TRBV15; a weak D match, TRBD1 (6 bases). The CDR3 contains 13 residues. The V gene lost 6 bases and the J gene lost 4 bases, with 12 bases spanning the gap. CDR1 and CDR2 (germline): LNHNV, YYDKDF (reference sequence). CDR3 sequence (DNA): TGTGCCACCAGTAGCGGGACACTCTATGGCTACACCTTC. Encoded protein: CATSSGTLYGYTF.

This chain links TRBV30 with TRBJ1-1, with a possible D match to TRBD1 (5 bases). Germline loops: CDR1 GTSNPN, CDR2 SVGIG (reference sequence). CDR3 length: 13 residues. V was cut by 2 bases and J by 4 bases, with 11 bases left in between. The CDR3, as DNA: TGTGCCTGGAGTTGGCAGGGAAGCACTGAAGCTTTCTTT. Protein: CAWSWQGSTEAFF.

The V call is TRBV19, the J call TRBJ2-3; 9 nucleotides align to TRBD2. CDR1 and CDR2 (germline): LNHDA, SQIVND (reference sequence). This CDR3 is 16 amino acids long. The V gene end was trimmed by 7 bases and the J gene end by 2 bases; junction bases not matched to a gene: 10. CDR3: CASTPALAGYTDTQYF. The CDR3 nucleotides are TGTGCCAGTACCCCGGCTCTAGCGGGATACACAGATACGCAGTATTTT.

The chain carries TRBV5-1 and TRBJ1-2; 10 bases match TRBD1. With 2 bases clipped from V and 5 bases from J, the junction kept 12 bases outside the gene matches. Per the germline V gene, CDR1 is SGHRS and CDR2 is YFSETQ. The CDR3 spans 17 residues. The CDR3 DNA is TGCGCCAGCAGCTTAACTACCGACAGGGGGCCCAAGTATGGCTACACCTTC. Translated: CASSLTTDRGPKYGYTF.

The chain uses TRBV15 and TRBJ1-1, with 9 bases lining up with TRBD1. CDR1 and CDR2 (germline): LNHNV, YYDKDF (reference sequence). With 3 bases clipped from V and 5 bases from J, the junction kept 4 bases outside the gene matches. This CDR3 has 14 amino acids. The CDR3 nucleotides read TGTGCCACCAGCAGGGGACAGGGTGAAACTGAAGCTTTCTTT. This gives the protein CATSRGQGETEAFF.

The gene calls are TRBV5-1 and TRBJ1-4; D gene uncertain. The CDR3 runs to 17 residues. With 3 bases removed from V and 0 bases from J, the gap between germline ends came to 15 bases. Germline CDR1 reads SGHRS; CDR2 reads YFSETQ. The CDR3 nucleotides are TGCGCCAGCAGCTCCGGCAGGAGGGAAGCAACTAATGAAAAACTGTTTTTT. The encoded protein is CASSSGRREATNEKLFF.

V is TRBV7-2 and J is TRBJ2-7; weak D call: TRBD2 (5 bases). V was pared by 5 bases and J by 3 bases, with 17 bases between. The germline V gene encodes CDR1 SGHTA and CDR2 FQGNSA. This CDR3 has 15 residues. Written as DNA, the CDR3 is TGTGCCAGCAGCATAGGTGGGAGACTCAACTACGAGCAGTACTTC. It translates to CASSIGGRLNYEQYF.

J is TRBJ1-3 and V is TRBV28, with D possibly being TRBD1 (5 bases). V was pared by 2 bases and J by 4 bases, with 12 bases between. The CDR3 length is 15 residues. Germline V lookup: CDR1 MDHEN, CDR2 SYDVKM. CDR3 residues: CASSLKGRRGNTIYF. CDR3 sequence (DNA): TGTGCCAGCAGTTTAAAGGGGAGGAGGGGAAACACCATATATTTT.

The V call is TRBV21-1, the J call TRBJ1-2; TRBD1 is the table's D call, not checked against the DNA. TRBV21-1 is flagged as a pseudogene. There are 13 residues in the CDR3. In nucleotides, the CDR3 is TGTGCCAGCAGCAAAGATACAGGGGATGGCTACACCTTC. Translated, it gives CASSKDTGDGYTF.

The chain uses TRBV18 and TRBJ2-1, with TRBD2 matching over 14 bases. V was pared by 3 bases and J by 5 bases, with 9 bases of the junction left unmatched. Germline V gene sequence: CDR1 KGHSH, CDR2 LQKENI. CDR3 size: 18 residues. The DNA for the CDR3 is TGTGCCAGCTCACCTCGACTAGCGGGGGGGCCGCGGAACAATGAGCAGTTCTTC. It yields the protein CASSPRLAGGPRNNEQFF.

This clone was counted only a few times. The rearrangement links TRBV4-2 to TRBJ2-7; 11 bases are shared with TRBD2. This CDR3 contains 17 residues. Unmatched junction bases numbered 9, after V lost 0 bases and J lost 5 bases. Germline lookup yields CDR1 LGHNA and CDR2 YNFKEQ. The CDR3 DNA follows: TGTGCCAGCAGCCAAGAAGGCAGTAGCGGGGGGGTCCACGAGCAGTACTTC. Translated: CASSQEGSSGGVHEQYF.

The chain combines TRBV14 with TRBJ2-7; a possible D gene is TRBD1 (6 bases). The CDR3 has 13 residues. Trimming left V 4 bases short and J 6 bases short, with 13 bases between. CDR1 is SGHDN and CDR2 is FVKESK in the germline V gene. CDR3 coding DNA: TGTGCCAGCAGCCCCCGACAGGTCAGCGAGCAGTACTTC. This encodes CASSPRQVSEQYF.